Listed below are T cell receptor beta chains from one sample, sequenced in a study of blood T cell repertoires in COVID-19. Assay: immunoSEQ multiplex PCR; the TCRdb copy retains only in-frame clones and omits some. This table holds more than 250,000 clones, more than 70% found once. Sequencing was done on a sample of PBMCs or T cells enriched from blood (not recorded which). These receptor sequences come from a woman aged 40-49 years with acute COVID-19. Each CDR3 is given with its conserved first and last residue. The D gene is left open where the match is weak. Only some rows state a clone size, as once, few, many or a class for expanded clones.

>TRBD1|.|TRBJ2-5|TRBV14
CASSQLTGTGRETQYF
TGTGCCAGCAGCCAACTAACCGGGACAGGGAGAGAGACCCAGTACTTC
>.|.|TRBJ2-7|TRBV28
CASSSRQEQYF
TGTGCCAGCAGTTCCCGACAAGAGCAGTACTTC
>.|.|TRBJ1-4|TRBV18
CASSPRRGSTNEKLFF
TGTGCCAGCTCACCACGTAGGGGGTCAACTAATGAAAAACTGTTTTTT
>TRBD1|.|TRBJ2-5|TRBV7-9
CASSLGDRGGQETQYF
TGTGCCAGCAGCTTAGGGGACAGGGGAGGTCAAGAGACCCAGTACTTC
>.|.|TRBJ2-3|TRBV5-4
CASSLGGAKRGSDTQYF
TGTGCCAGCAGCTTGGGGGGAGCGAAACGGGGGTCAGATACGCAGTATTTT
>.|.|TRBJ1-3|TRBV9
CASSPSAEATGNTIYF
TGTGCCAGCAGCCCATCGGCTGAGGCGACTGGAAACACCATATATTTT
>.|.|TRBJ2-7|TRBV10-3
CATWDIGYEQYF
TGTGCCACCTGGGACATCGGATACGAGCAGTACTTC
>TRBD1|.|TRBJ1-2|TRBV5-1
CASSLAGGRGYGYTF
TGCGCCAGCAGCTTGGCAGGGGGCAGAGGCTATGGCTACACCTTC
>TRBD1|few|TRBJ2-7|TRBV3-1/TRBV3-2
CASSHPGDRTYEQYF
TGTGCCAGCAGCCACCCTGGGGACAGGACCTACGAGCAGTACTTC
>.|once|TRBJ1-5|TRBV7-2
CASSVSQGQPQHF
TGTGCCAGCAGCGTCTCACAGGGACAGCCCCAGCATTTT
>.|.|TRBJ1-1|TRBV10-3
CAISKREGENTEAFF
TGTGCCATCAGCAAGAGGGAGGGGGAGAACACTGAAGCTTTCTTT
>TRBD2|.|TRBJ2-5|TRBV11-3
CASSLGVHSGPQETQYF
TGTGCCAGCAGCTTAGGGGTACATAGCGGGCCCCAAGAGACCCAGTACTTC
>.|.|TRBJ1-1|TRBV6-5
CASSHGDTRNTEAFF
TGTGCCAGCAGTCACGGGGACACCAGGAACACTGAAGCTTTCTTT